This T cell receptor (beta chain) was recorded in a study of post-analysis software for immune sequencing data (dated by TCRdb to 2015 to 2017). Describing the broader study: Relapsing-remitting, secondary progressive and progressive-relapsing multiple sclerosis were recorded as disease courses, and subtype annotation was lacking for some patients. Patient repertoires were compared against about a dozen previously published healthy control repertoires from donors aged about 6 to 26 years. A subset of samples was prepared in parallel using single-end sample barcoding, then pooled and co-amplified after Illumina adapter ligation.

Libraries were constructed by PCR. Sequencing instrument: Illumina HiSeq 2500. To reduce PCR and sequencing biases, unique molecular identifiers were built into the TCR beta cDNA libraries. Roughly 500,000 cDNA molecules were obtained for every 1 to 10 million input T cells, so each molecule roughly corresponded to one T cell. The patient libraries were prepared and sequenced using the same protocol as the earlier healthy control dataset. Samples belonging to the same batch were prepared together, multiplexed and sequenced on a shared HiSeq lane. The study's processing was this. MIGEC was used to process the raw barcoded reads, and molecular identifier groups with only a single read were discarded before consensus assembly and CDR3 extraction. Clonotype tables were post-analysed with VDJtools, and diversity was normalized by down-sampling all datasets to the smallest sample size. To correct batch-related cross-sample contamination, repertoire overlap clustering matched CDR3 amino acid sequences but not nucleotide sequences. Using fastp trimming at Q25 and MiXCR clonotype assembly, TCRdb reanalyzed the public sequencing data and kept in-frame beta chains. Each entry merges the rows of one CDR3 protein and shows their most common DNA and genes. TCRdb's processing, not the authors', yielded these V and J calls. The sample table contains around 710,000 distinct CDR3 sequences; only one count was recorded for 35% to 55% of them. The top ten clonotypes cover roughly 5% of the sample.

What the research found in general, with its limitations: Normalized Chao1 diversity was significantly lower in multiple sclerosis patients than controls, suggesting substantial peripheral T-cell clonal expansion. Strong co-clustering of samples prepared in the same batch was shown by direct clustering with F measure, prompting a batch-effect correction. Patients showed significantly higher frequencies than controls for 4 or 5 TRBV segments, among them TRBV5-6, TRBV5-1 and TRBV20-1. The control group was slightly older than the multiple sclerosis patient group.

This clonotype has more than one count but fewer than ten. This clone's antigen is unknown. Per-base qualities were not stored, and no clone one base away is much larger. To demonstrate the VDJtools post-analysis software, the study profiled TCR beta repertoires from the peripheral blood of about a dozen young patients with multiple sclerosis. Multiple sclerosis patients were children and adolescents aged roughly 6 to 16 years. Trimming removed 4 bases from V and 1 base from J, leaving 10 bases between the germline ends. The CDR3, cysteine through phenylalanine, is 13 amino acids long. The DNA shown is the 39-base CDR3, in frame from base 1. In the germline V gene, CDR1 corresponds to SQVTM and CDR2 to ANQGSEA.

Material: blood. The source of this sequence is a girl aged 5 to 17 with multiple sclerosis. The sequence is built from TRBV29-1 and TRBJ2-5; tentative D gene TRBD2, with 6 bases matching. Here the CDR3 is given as CSVGGGVQETQYF. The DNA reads TGCAGCGTTGGGGGCGGGGTCCAAGAGACCCAGTACTTC.